A selection of T cell receptor beta chains follows, all from one sample in a study of T cell responses to AZD1222 COVID-19 vaccine. Sequenced by immunoSEQ multiplex PCR; TCRdb stores in-frame clones only, minus some. The table includes some 120,000 clones, roughly 87% detected once. Sample: peripheral blood, taken on day 0 of AZD1222 vaccination. The receptors derive from an adult in good health. The CDR3 runs from the conserved cysteine through the conserved F or W. A D gene is named only where the DNA matches it firmly. Clone size appears in some rows only: once, few, many, or a class for an expanded clone.

CDR3nt: TGTGCCAGCAGCCCACATGGGACAGCAACTAATGAAAAACTGTTTTTT
CDR3aa: CASSPHGTATNEKLFF
j_gene: TRBJ1-4
abundance: NA
d_gene: TRBD1
len: 16
v_gene: TRBV4-2

CDR3nt: TGCGCCAGCAGCCCCTCCCTAGCGGGGGGCGGGAGGTCCTACAATGAGCAGTTCTTC
CDR3aa: CASSPSLAGGGRSYNEQFF
j_gene: TRBJ2-1
abundance: NA
d_gene: TRBD2
len: 19
v_gene: TRBV4-1

CDR3nt: TGTGCCAGCTCTCTCGGGGGTCCCCGGCGGGCAGATACGCAGTATTTT
CDR3aa: CASSLGGPRRADTQYF
j_gene: TRBJ2-3
abundance: NA
d_gene: NA
len: 16
v_gene: TRBV27

CDR3nt: TGTGCCAGCAGTTTAATGGCGGGGAGACCAGATACGCAGTATTTT
CDR3aa: CASSLMAGRPDTQYF
j_gene: TRBJ2-3
abundance: NA
d_gene: NA
len: 15
v_gene: TRBV27

CDR3nt: TGTGCCAGCAGGACGGGACAGAAGATCCCCAATCAGCCCCAGCATTTT
CDR3aa: CASRTGQKIPNQPQHF
j_gene: TRBJ1-5
abundance: NA
d_gene: TRBD1
len: 16
v_gene: TRBV7-9

CDR3nt: TGTGCCAGCAGCTTTAGTGGGGAGGTCCTGGAGGGCTACACCTTC
CDR3aa: CASSFSGEVLEGYTF
j_gene: TRBJ1-2
abundance: NA
d_gene: NA
len: 15
v_gene: TRBV5-6

CDR3nt: TGTGCCACCAGTGATTTGGAAGATAACTATGGCTACACCTTC
CDR3aa: CATSDLEDNYGYTF
j_gene: TRBJ1-2
abundance: NA
d_gene: NA
len: 14
v_gene: TRBV24-1

CDR3nt: TGTGCCAGCAGTTTATACAACCCCTACGAGCAGTACTTC
CDR3aa: CASSLYNPYEQYF
j_gene: TRBJ2-7
abundance: NA
d_gene: NA
len: 13
v_gene: TRBV28

CDR3nt: TGTGCCAGCAGGCGGACTAGCGGGGGCCGGCCAACTAGCACAGATACGCAGTATTTT
CDR3aa: CASRRTSGGRPTSTDTQYF
j_gene: TRBJ2-3
abundance: once
d_gene: TRBD2
len: 19
v_gene: TRBV27

CDR3nt: TGTGCCAGCAGCTTGAGAGACGACACCTACGAGCAGTACTTC
CDR3aa: CASSLRDDTYEQYF
j_gene: TRBJ2-7
abundance: NA
d_gene: NA
len: 14
v_gene: TRBV5-5

CDR3nt: TGTGCCAGCAGCTCGGGGACAGGCCCCAATCAGCCCCAGCATTTT
CDR3aa: CASSSGTGPNQPQHF
j_gene: TRBJ1-5
abundance: NA
d_gene: TRBD1
len: 15
v_gene: TRBV7-9

CDR3nt: TGTGCCAGCAGTGAAAACACCCAAGAGACCCAGTACTTC
CDR3aa: CASSENTQETQYF
j_gene: TRBJ2-5
abundance: NA
d_gene: NA
len: 13
v_gene: TRBV25-1

CDR3nt: TGTGCCAGCAGCCAAGGGACATCCTCACCCCTCCACTTT
CDR3aa: CASSQGTSSPLHF
j_gene: TRBJ1-6
abundance: few
d_gene: NA
len: 13
v_gene: TRBV11-2

CDR3nt: TGTGCCAGCAGCGTAGAACTAGCGGGCACAAATGAGCAGTTCTTC
CDR3aa: CASSVELAGTNEQFF
j_gene: TRBJ2-1
abundance: NA
d_gene: TRBD2
len: 15
v_gene: TRBV9

CDR3nt: TGCGCCAGCAGCTTTACCATACAGGGCGATTCACCCCTCCACTTT
CDR3aa: CASSFTIQGDSPLHF
j_gene: TRBJ1-6
abundance: NA
d_gene: NA
len: 15
v_gene: TRBV5-1

CDR3nt: TGTGCCAGCGGATGGGTAGGGCCCAATCAGCCCCAGCATTTT
CDR3aa: CASGWVGPNQPQHF
j_gene: TRBJ1-5
abundance: NA
d_gene: NA
len: 14
v_gene: TRBV6-5

CDR3nt: TGTGCCAGCTCACCAGGGGAGGAGCAGCCCCAGCATTTT
CDR3aa: CASSPGEEQPQHF
j_gene: TRBJ1-5
abundance: NA
d_gene: NA
len: 13
v_gene: TRBV18

CDR3nt: TGTGCCAGCAGTGAAGTAGGCGAAAAACTGTTTTTT
CDR3aa: CASSEVGEKLFF
j_gene: TRBJ1-4
abundance: NA
d_gene: NA
len: 12
v_gene: TRBV6-1

CDR3nt: TGTGCCAGCAGGGGTGAGCAGTTCTTC
CDR3aa: CASRGEQFF
j_gene: TRBJ2-1
abundance: NA
d_gene: NA
len: 9
v_gene: TRBV2

CDR3nt: TGTGCCAGCAGCTTAACCCCTAGCGGGAGGGCCTTTCGGTCAGATACGCAGTATTTT
CDR3aa: CASSLTPSGRAFRSDTQYF
j_gene: TRBJ2-3
abundance: NA
d_gene: TRBD2
len: 19
v_gene: TRBV7-2

CDR3nt: TGTGCCAGCAGCCAGCCAGACTCTAATGAGCAGTTCTTC
CDR3aa: CASSQPDSNEQFF
j_gene: TRBJ2-1
abundance: NA
d_gene: NA
len: 13
v_gene: TRBV6-5

CDR3nt: TGTGCCAGCAGCTTAGAGGGCAGGGGGCTCGAGCAGTACTTC
CDR3aa: CASSLEGRGLEQYF
j_gene: TRBJ2-7
abundance: NA
d_gene: TRBD1
len: 14
v_gene: TRBV7-9

CDR3nt: TGTGCCAGCAGTTACAGGGAGGCGACCTACGAGCAGTACTTC
CDR3aa: CASSYREATYEQYF
j_gene: TRBJ2-7
abundance: NA
d_gene: NA
len: 14
v_gene: TRBV6-5

CDR3nt: TGTGCCACCAGTCAATCGGACTATGGCTACACCTTC
CDR3aa: CATSQSDYGYTF
j_gene: TRBJ1-2
abundance: NA
d_gene: NA
len: 12
v_gene: TRBV24-1

CDR3nt: TGTGCCAGCAGCTTAACCAAAGAGACCCAGTACTTC
CDR3aa: CASSLTKETQYF
j_gene: TRBJ2-5
abundance: NA
d_gene: NA
len: 12
v_gene: TRBV7-9

CDR3nt: TGTGCCAGCAGCCCCCTCCTGGAGCATGAAAAACTGTTTTTT
CDR3aa: CASSPLLEHEKLFF
j_gene: TRBJ1-4
abundance: NA
d_gene: NA
len: 14
v_gene: TRBV3-1/TRBV3-2

CDR3nt: TGTGCCAGCAGCCTGAGCTATGGCTACACCTTC
CDR3aa: CASSLSYGYTF
j_gene: TRBJ1-2
abundance: NA
d_gene: NA
len: 11
v_gene: TRBV2

CDR3nt: TGCAGTGCTAGTAGCCTTTCCTCGGGACCCCCGGAAGTTCAGCCCCAGCATTTT
CDR3aa: CSASSLSSGPPEVQPQHF
j_gene: TRBJ1-5
abundance: NA
d_gene: NA
len: 18
v_gene: TRBV20-1

CDR3nt: TGTGCCAGCAGCTCCGTCGTCCCGGACAAAAACATTCAGTACTTC
CDR3aa: CASSSVVPDKNIQYF
j_gene: TRBJ2-4
abundance: NA
d_gene: NA
len: 15
v_gene: TRBV6-5

CDR3nt: TGTGCCAGTAGTCTCCGGGACTTGTGGGGCACTGAAGCTTTCTTT
CDR3aa: CASSLRDLWGTEAFF
j_gene: TRBJ1-1
abundance: NA
d_gene: NA
len: 15
v_gene: TRBV19

CDR3nt: TGTGCCAGCAGTTTCTCTGGGGCCAACGTCCTGACTTTC
CDR3aa: CASSFSGANVLTF
j_gene: TRBJ2-6
abundance: NA
d_gene: NA
len: 13
v_gene: TRBV12-3/TRBV12-4

CDR3nt: TGTGCCAGTCAGCGGGCAACTAAGTACAATGAGCAGTTCTTC
CDR3aa: CASQRATKYNEQFF
j_gene: TRBJ2-1
abundance: NA
d_gene: NA
len: 14
v_gene: TRBV9

CDR3nt: TGTGCCAGCATACGGGGGGGCGATGGCTACACCTTC
CDR3aa: CASIRGGDGYTF
j_gene: TRBJ1-2
abundance: NA
d_gene: NA
len: 12
v_gene: TRBV12-3/TRBV12-4

CDR3nt: TGTGCCAGCAGCCAGACCCGGGTATTGGGGGCTGAAGCTTTCTTT
CDR3aa: CASSQTRVLGAEAFF
j_gene: TRBJ1-1
abundance: NA
d_gene: NA
len: 15
v_gene: TRBV7-9

CDR3nt: TGTGCCAGCAGCGATCAGTCACCCGCGAACACCGGGGAGCTGTTTTTT
CDR3aa: CASSDQSPANTGELFF
j_gene: TRBJ2-2
abundance: few
d_gene: NA
len: 16
v_gene: TRBV7-7

CDR3nt: TGTGCCAGCAGTTACGGGCAGCCTGGAAACACCATATATTTT
CDR3aa: CASSYGQPGNTIYF
j_gene: TRBJ1-3
abundance: NA
d_gene: NA
len: 14
v_gene: TRBV28

CDR3nt: TGTGCCAGCAGCTTACCGGGACAGGGCTTTACTGAAGCTTTCTTT
CDR3aa: CASSLPGQGFTEAFF
j_gene: TRBJ1-1
abundance: NA
d_gene: TRBD1
len: 15
v_gene: TRBV7-9

CDR3nt: TGTGCCAGTACCCCGGGAGGGACTAGCGCCGTTGGGACCCAGTACTTC
CDR3aa: CASTPGGTSAVGTQYF
j_gene: TRBJ2-5
abundance: NA
d_gene: TRBD2
len: 16
v_gene: TRBV19

CDR3nt: TGTGCCAGCAGCCTGGGACCCTTATCGGGAAACACCATATATTTT
CDR3aa: CASSLGPLSGNTIYF
j_gene: TRBJ1-3
abundance: NA
d_gene: NA
len: 15
v_gene: TRBV7-2

CDR3nt: TGTGCCAGCAGCCAGACTTCAGGAAACACCATATATTTT
CDR3aa: CASSQTSGNTIYF
j_gene: TRBJ1-3
abundance: NA
d_gene: NA
len: 13
v_gene: TRBV7-9

CDR3nt: TGTGCCAGCTCCGTGACAGGCGGCTATGGCTACACCTTC
CDR3aa: CASSVTGGYGYTF
j_gene: TRBJ1-2
abundance: NA
d_gene: NA
len: 13
v_gene: TRBV25-1

CDR3nt: TGTGCCAGCAGTTTCCCCCCTCTTAGGGGATCCTACAATGAGCAGTTCTTC
CDR3aa: CASSFPPLRGSYNEQFF
j_gene: TRBJ2-1
abundance: NA
d_gene: NA
len: 17
v_gene: TRBV28

CDR3nt: TGTGCCATCAGCTTGACTAGCGGGGGGGCATATACGCAGTATTTT
CDR3aa: CAISLTSGGAYTQYF
j_gene: TRBJ2-3
abundance: NA
d_gene: TRBD2
len: 15
v_gene: TRBV10-3

CDR3nt: TGTGCCAGCAACTCCGACAGGGGTTACGAGCAGTACTTC
CDR3aa: CASNSDRGYEQYF
j_gene: TRBJ2-7
abundance: NA
d_gene: TRBD1
len: 13
v_gene: TRBV5-4

CDR3nt: TGCGCCAGCAGCTTGGGACCAAATGAAAAACTGTTTTTT
CDR3aa: CASSLGPNEKLFF
j_gene: TRBJ1-4
abundance: NA
d_gene: NA
len: 13
v_gene: TRBV5-1

CDR3nt: TGTGCCAGCAGTGACGGGACAGCGCAAGCTTTCTTT
CDR3aa: CASSDGTAQAFF
j_gene: TRBJ1-1
abundance: NA
d_gene: TRBD1
len: 12
v_gene: TRBV6-1

CDR3nt: TGTGCCAGCAGCCCCCAGGGGGTCTCCTACGAGCAGTACTTC
CDR3aa: CASSPQGVSYEQYF
j_gene: TRBJ2-7
abundance: NA
d_gene: TRBD1
len: 14
v_gene: TRBV7-2

CDR3nt: TGCAGCGTTGAGGAGGGCTGGCCTAATGAAAAACTGTTTTTT
CDR3aa: CSVEEGWPNEKLFF
j_gene: TRBJ1-4
abundance: NA
d_gene: NA
len: 14
v_gene: TRBV29-1

CDR3nt: TGTGCCATCAGTGAGTCGAAGGCGCTTTCCTCTGGAAACACCATATATTTT
CDR3aa: CAISESKALSSGNTIYF
j_gene: TRBJ1-3
abundance: NA
d_gene: NA
len: 17
v_gene: TRBV10-3

CDR3nt: TGTGCCAGCAGCGTTCAGGGTCAGCCCCAGCATTTT
CDR3aa: CASSVQGQPQHF
j_gene: TRBJ1-5
abundance: NA
d_gene: NA
len: 12
v_gene: TRBV7-8

CDR3nt: TGTGCCAGCAGCGCCGGGACAACCGCTTTCTTT
CDR3aa: CASSAGTTAFF
j_gene: TRBJ1-1
abundance: NA
d_gene: NA
len: 11
v_gene: TRBV5-4

CDR3nt: TGTGCCAGCAGCTTTTGGGGACTGGAAGGCTACACCTTC
CDR3aa: CASSFWGLEGYTF
j_gene: TRBJ1-2
abundance: NA
d_gene: NA
len: 13
v_gene: TRBV7-2

CDR3nt: TGCGCCAGCAGCTTGGCAGAGCTAGACAGGGGCCCGTCTAAGAAATTTGAAAAACTGTTTTTT
CDR3aa: CASSLAELDRGPSKKFEKLFF
j_gene: TRBJ1-4
abundance: NA
d_gene: TRBD1
len: 21
v_gene: TRBV5-1